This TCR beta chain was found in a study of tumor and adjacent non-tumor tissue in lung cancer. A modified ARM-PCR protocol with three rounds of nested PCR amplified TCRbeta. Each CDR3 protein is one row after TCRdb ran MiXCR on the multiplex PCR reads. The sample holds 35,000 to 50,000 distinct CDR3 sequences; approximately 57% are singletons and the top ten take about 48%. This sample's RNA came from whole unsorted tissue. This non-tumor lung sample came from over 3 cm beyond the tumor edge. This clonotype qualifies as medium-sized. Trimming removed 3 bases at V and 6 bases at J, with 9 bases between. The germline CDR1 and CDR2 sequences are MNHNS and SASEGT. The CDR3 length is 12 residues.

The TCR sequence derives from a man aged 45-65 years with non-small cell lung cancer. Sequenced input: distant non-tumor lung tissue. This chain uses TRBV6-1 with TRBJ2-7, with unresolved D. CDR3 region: CASSEGGVEQYF. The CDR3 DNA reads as TGTGCCAGCAGTGAGGGCGGTGTCGAGCAGTACTTC.